This T cell receptor (beta chain) was retrieved from a study of breast tumors, draining lymph nodes, adjacent tissues. The CDR3 is 14 amino acids. The germline gives CDR1 DFQATT, CDR2 SNEGSKA (reference sequence). Trimming cost V 3 bases and J 5 bases; bases outside gene matches: 5. Breast cancer patients provided tissue from their axillary draining lymph nodes. Ten or more counts support this clonotype. Using its own MiXCR run on the multiplex PCR reads, TCRdb lists one record per CDR3 protein. The repertoire includes 290,000 or so distinct CDR3 sequences, over 25% of them detected once, and more than 0.95% sits in the top ten.

This chain links TRBV20-1 with TRBJ2-5, with 11 bases fitting TRBD2. Input material: axillary lymph node tissue. The receptor comes from a female donor with breast cancer. Some clones in this sample may be carry-over from other donors' samples. This chain's CDR3 is CSASRLAGRETQYF. DNA of the CDR3: TGCAGTGCTAGCAGACTAGCGGGAAGGGAGACCCAGTACTTC.